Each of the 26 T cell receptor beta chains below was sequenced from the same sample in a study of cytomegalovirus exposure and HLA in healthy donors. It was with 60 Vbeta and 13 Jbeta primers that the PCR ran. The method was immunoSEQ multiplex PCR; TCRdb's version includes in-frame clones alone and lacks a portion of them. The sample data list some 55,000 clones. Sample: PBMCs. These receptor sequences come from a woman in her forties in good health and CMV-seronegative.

The CDR3 DNA sequence: TGCGCCAGCAGCATGACTAGCGGGGGGGCGAACACCGGGGAGCTGTTTTTT. Its translation is CASSMTSGGANTGELFF. The chain is built from TRBV5-1 and TRBJ2-2, with 14 bases identical to TRBD2. The V gene's germline CDR1 is SGHRS and CDR2 YFSETQ. The CDR3 spans 17 residues. V shed 4 bases and J 0 bases; nucleotides not matched to a gene: 2.

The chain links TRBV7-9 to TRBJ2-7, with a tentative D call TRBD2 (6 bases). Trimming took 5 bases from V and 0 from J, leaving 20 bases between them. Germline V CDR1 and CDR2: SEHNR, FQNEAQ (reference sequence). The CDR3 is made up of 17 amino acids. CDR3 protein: CASSLFPGLSSSYEQYF. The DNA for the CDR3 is TGTGCCAGCAGCCTATTCCCCGGACTATCGAGCTCCTACGAGCAGTACTTC.

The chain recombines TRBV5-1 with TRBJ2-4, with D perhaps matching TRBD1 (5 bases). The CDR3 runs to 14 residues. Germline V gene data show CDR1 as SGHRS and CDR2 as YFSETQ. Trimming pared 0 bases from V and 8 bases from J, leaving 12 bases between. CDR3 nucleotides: TGCGCCAGCAGCTTGGGGGGCGCGGTGGACATTCAGTACTTC. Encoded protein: CASSLGGAVDIQYF.

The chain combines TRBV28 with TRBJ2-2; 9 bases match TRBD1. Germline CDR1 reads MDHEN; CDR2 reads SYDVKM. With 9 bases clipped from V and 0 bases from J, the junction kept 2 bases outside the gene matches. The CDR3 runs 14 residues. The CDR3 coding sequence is TGTGCCAGTTGGACAGGGGCGAACACCGGGGAGCTGTTTTTT. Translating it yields CASWTGANTGELFF.

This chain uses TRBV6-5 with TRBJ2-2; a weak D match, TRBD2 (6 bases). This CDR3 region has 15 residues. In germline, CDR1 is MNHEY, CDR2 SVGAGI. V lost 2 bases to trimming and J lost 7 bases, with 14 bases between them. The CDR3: CASSYGGYSVGELFF. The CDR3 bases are TGTGCCAGCAGTTACGGGGGGTACTCAGTCGGGGAGCTGTTTTTT.

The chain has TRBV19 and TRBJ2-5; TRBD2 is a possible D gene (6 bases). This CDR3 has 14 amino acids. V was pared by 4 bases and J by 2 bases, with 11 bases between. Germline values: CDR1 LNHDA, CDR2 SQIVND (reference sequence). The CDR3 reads CASSRRDFQETQYF. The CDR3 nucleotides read TGTGCCAGTAGTAGAAGGGACTTTCAAGAGACCCAGTACTTC.

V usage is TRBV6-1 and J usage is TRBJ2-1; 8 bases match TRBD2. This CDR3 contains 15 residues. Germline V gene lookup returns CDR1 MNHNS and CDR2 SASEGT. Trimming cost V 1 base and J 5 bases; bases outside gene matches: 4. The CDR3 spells CASSEGTSRHNEQFF. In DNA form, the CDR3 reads TGTGCCAGCAGTGAAGGGACTAGCAGGCACAATGAGCAGTTCTTC.

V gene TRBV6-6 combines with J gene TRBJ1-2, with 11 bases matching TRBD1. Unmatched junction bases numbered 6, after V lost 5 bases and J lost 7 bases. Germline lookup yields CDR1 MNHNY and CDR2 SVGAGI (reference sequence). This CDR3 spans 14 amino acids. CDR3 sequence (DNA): TGTGCCAGCAGTCCCGGACAGGGGGCCGGTGGCTACACCTTC. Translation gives CASSPGQGAGGYTF.

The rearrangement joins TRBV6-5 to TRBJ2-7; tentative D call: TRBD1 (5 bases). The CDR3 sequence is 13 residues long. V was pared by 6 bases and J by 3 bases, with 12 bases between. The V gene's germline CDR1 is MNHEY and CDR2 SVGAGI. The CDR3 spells CASSQGQGYEQYF. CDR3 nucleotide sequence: TGTGCCAGCAGCCAAGGACAAGGCTACGAGCAGTACTTC.

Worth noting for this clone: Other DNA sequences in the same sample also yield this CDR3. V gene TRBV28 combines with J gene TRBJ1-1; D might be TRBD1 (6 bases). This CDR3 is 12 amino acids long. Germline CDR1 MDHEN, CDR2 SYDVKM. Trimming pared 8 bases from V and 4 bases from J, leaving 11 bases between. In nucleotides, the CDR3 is TGTGCCAGCTCCAGGGGTGGCACTGAAGCTTTCTTT. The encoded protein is CASSRGGTEAFF. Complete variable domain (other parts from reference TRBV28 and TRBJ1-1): DVKVTQSSRYLVKRTGEKVFLECVQDMDHENMFWYRQDPGLGLRLIYFSYDVKMKEKGDIPEGYSVSREKKERFSLILESASTNQTSMYLCASSRGGTEAFFGQGTRLTVV.

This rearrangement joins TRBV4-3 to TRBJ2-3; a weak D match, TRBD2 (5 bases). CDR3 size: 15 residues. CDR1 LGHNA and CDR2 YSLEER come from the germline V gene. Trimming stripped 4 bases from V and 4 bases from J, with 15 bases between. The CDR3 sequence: CASSLMGSEADTQYF. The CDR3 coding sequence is TGCGCCAGCAGCCTTATGGGATCGGAGGCAGATACGCAGTATTTT.

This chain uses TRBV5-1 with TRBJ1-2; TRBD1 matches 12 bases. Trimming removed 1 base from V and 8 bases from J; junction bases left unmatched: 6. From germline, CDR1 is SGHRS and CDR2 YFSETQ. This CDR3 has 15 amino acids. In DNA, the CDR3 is TGCGCCAGCAGCTTGCAGGGACAGGGGGCCGAGGGCTACACCTTC. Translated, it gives CASSLQGQGAEGYTF. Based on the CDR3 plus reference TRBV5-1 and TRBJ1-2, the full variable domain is KAGVTQTPRYLIKTRGQQVTLSCSPISGHRSVSWYQQTPGQGLQFLFEYFSETQRNKGNFPGRFSGRQFSNSRSEMNVSTLELGDSALYLCASSLQGQGAEGYTFGSGTRLTVV.

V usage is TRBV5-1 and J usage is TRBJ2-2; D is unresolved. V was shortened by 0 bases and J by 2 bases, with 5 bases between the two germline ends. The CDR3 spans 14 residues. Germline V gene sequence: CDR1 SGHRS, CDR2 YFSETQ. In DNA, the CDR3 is TGCGCCAGCAGCTTGGTACTTAACACCGGGGAGCTGTTTTTT. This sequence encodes CASSLVLNTGELFF.

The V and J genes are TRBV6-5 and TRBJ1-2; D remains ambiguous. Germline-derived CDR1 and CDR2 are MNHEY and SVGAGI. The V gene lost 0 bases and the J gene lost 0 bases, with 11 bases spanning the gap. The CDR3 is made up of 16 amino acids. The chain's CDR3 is CASSYSTASPNYGYTF. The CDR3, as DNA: TGTGCCAGCAGTTACTCGACGGCTAGCCCTAACTATGGCTACACCTTC.

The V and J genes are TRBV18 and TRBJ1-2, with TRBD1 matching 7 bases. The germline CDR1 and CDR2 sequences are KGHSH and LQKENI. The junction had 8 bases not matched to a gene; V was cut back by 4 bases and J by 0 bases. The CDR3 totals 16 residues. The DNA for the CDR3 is TGTGCCAGCTCACTCCAATCCGGGACAGCTAACTATGGCTACACCTTC. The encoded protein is CASSLQSGTANYGYTF. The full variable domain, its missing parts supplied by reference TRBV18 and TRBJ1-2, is NAGVMQNPRHLVRRRGQEARLRCSPMKGHSHVYWYRQLPEEGLKFMVYLQKENIIDESGMPKERFSAEFPKEGPSILRIQQVVRGDSAAYFCASSLQSGTANYGYTFGSGTRLTVV.

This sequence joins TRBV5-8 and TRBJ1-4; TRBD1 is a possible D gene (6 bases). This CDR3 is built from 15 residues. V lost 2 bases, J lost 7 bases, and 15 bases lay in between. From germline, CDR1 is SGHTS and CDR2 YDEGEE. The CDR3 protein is CASSLQGSNGEKLFF. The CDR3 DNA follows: TGTGCCAGCAGCTTACAGGGAAGTAACGGTGAAAAACTGTTTTTT.

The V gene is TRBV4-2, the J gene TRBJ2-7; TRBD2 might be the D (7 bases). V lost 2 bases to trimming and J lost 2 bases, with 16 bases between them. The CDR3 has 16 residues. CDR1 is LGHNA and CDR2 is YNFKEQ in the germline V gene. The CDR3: CASSQRAGAPPYEQYF. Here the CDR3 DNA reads TGTGCCAGCAGCCAACGTGCGGGGGCCCCCCCCTACGAGCAGTACTTC.

The CDR3 nucleotides read TGTGCCGGGACGAGAGGCACAGGGGGCGTGAGAGGCTACACCTTC. Translation: CAGTRGTGGVRGYTF. The genes are TRBV30 and TRBJ1-2; 9 bases agree with TRBD1. Germline values: CDR1 GTSNPN, CDR2 SVGIG (reference sequence). The CDR3 consists of 15 residues. Trimming removed 8 bases from V and 8 bases from J; junction bases left unmatched: 18. Complete variable domain (other parts from reference TRBV30 and TRBJ1-2): SQTIHQWPATLVQPVGSPLSLECTVEGTSNPNLYWYRQAAGRGLQLLFYSVGIGQISSEVPQNLSASRPQDRQFILSSKKLLLSDSGFYLCAGTRGTGGVRGYTFGSGTRLTVV.

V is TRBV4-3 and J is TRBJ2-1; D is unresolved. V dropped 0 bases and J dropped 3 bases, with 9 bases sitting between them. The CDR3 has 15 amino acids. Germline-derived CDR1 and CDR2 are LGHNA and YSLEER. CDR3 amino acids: CASSQEEPGYNEQFF. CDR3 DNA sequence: TGCGCCAGCAGCCAAGAAGAGCCGGGCTACAATGAGCAGTTCTTC.

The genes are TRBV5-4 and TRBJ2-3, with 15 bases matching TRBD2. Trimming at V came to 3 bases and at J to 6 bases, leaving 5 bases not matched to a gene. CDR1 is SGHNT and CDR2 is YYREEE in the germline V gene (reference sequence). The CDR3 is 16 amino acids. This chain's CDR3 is CASSWLGTSGGDTQYF. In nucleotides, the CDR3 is TGTGCCAGCAGCTGGCTCGGGACTAGCGGGGGGGATACGCAGTATTTT.

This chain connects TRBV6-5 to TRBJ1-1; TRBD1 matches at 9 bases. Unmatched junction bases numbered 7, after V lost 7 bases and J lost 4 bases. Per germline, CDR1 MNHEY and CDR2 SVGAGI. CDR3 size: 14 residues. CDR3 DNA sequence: TGTGCCAGCAAGATAGACAGGGGGGGCACTGAAGCTTTCTTT. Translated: CASKIDRGGTEAFF.

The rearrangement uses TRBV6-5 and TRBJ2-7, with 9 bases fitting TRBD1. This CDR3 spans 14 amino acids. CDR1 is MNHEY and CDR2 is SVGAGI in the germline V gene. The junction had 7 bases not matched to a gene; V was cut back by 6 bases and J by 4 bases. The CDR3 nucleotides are TGTGCCAGCAGCGGCCCGACAGGGGGGTACGAGCAGTACTTC. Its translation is CASSGPTGGYEQYF.

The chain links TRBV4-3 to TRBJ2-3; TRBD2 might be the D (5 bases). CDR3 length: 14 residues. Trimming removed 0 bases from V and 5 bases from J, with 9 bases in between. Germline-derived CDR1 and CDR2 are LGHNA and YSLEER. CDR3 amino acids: CASSQDPGVDTQYF. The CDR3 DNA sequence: TGCGCCAGCAGCCAAGACCCCGGGGTAGATACGCAGTATTTT.

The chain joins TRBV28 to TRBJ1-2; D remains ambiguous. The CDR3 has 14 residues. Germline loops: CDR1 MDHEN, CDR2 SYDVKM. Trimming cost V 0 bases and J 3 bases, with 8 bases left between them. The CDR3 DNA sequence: TGTGCCAGCAGTTTATGGGCAGAGGACTATGGCTACACCTTC. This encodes CASSLWAEDYGYTF.

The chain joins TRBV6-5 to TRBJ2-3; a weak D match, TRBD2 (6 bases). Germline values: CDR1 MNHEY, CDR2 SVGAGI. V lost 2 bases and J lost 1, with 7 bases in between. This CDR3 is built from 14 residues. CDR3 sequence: CASSYVAGTDTQYF. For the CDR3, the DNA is TGTGCCAGCAGTTACGTAGCGGGCACAGATACGCAGTATTTT.

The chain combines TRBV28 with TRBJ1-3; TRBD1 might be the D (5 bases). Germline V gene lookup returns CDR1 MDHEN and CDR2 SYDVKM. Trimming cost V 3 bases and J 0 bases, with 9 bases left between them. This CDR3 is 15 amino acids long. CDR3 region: CASSLRGTSGNTIYF. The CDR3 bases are TGTGCCAGCAGTTTGCGGGGGACCTCTGGAAACACCATATATTTT.